The text below deals with one T cell receptor (beta chain). The antigen it binds to is not known. There are no base qualities to consult, and no much larger clone falls within one base. The sample originates from a study of T cells in Graves' hyperthyroidism and ophthalmopathy (dated by TCRdb to between 2018 and 2020). As for the study more broadly: Peripheral blood samples were taken at initial diagnosis, before any treatment was given. Once sampling was done, hyperthyroidism patients were given methimazole at a starting dose of 30 mg daily, whereas ophthalmopathy patients were given high-dose intravenous methylprednisolone. Whether ophthalmopathy could be predicted prospectively was tested in an independent validation cohort made up of roughly 19 hyperthyroidism patients plus 17 patients who later progressed to ophthalmopathy. The 100 discovery patients were randomly split 7:3 into training and test sets. To identify distinguishing TCR V-J signatures, a discovery cohort of around 100 patients was used, comprising 43 with Graves' ophthalmopathy and approximately 58 with stable Graves' hyperthyroidism. According to the paper, TCR Vbeta CDR3 sequencing was carried out on over 130 peripheral blood samples, which came from around 43 ophthalmopathy, about 75 hyperthyroidism and roughly 17 progressor patients. Thyroid tissue and blood T-cell repertoires from about six Graves' hyperthyroidism patients were also compared in the study. On the study overall, not on this receptor specifically: In validation, progression to ophthalmopathy was predicted by the model with around 70% sensitivity and approximately 78% specificity, a median of about 6.4 months before onset. Most expanded thyroid clonotypes (frequency above 0.001) were also detected in blood, a finding suggesting that blood repertoires may reflect thyroid immune responses. Ophthalmopathy was separated from stable hyperthyroidism by a 13 V-J signature model, with roughly 88% sensitivity and just over 81% specificity obtained in cross-validation and 80%/75% obtained in testing. No statistical method was used to fix the sample size in advance, and group allocation was not hidden from the investigators.

From the cysteine through the phenylalanine, the CDR3 covers 11 amino acids. The only DNA kept is the CDR3, 33 bases in frame from the first base. For CDR1 and CDR2, the germline V gene (reference sequence) lists SEHNR and FQNEAQ. After removal of 5 bases from V and 8 bases from J, the junction retains 1 base not matched to a gene. The TCR beta CDR3 regions were amplified from RNA transcripts. For the first round of RT-PCR on the TCR CDR3, the HTBI primer set was used together with the Qiagen OneStep RT-PCR kit. Libraries were constructed in a second round of multiplex PCR, after which size selection and purification were carried out. Libraries were sequenced paired-end with 100 bp reads on an Illumina HiSeq2000. The original pipeline was this. SOAPnuke was used to process the raw data, with reads discarded if the reads contained adapters or uncalled bases, had a mean Phred below 15, or lacked an exact constant-primer or identifier match. High-quality paired reads were merged with COPE v1.2.5, and unique nucleotide sequences were defined as clonotypes. MiTCR v1.1 was used to align clonotypes to the IMGT TRBV, TRBD and TRBJ reference segments. The analysis included only V-J combinations with a frequency above 0.0001, which together covered around 99% of the repertoires. The TCS score was defined as the ratio of F50 (clonal expansion) to E x V (chaos), calculated using BLOSUM62-based TCRdist between CDR3 peptides within each V-J. Welch's t-statistics and random forest reduced some 510 V-J features to 13, which were used in a naive Bayes classifier (R e1071). The public reads were reanalyzed by TCRdb: fastp trimming at Q25, MiXCR alignment, in-frame beta chains only. Duplicate CDR3 protein sequences are folded into a single record with the most common DNA and genes. TCRdb's processing, not the study's, gives the V and J calls here. A total of over 650,000 distinct CDR3 sequences appear in this sample, about 15% of them only once. The ten most abundant clones make up roughly 8% of the sample.

A patient counted as having stable Graves' hyperthyroidism if no progression to ophthalmopathy occurred over 18 months of follow-up. Hyperthyroidism patients were newly diagnosed, with disease duration under 2 months, and aged 18 to 65 years. Patients with uncontrolled infections, other autoimmune diseases, pregnancy or lactation were excluded. Diagnoses were established on the basis of clinical symptoms, serum thyroxine and TRAb, thyroid ultrasound, and orbital computed tomography. Ficoll-Paque density gradient centrifugation was used to isolate PBMCs from around 10 ml of fresh peripheral blood. Trizol reagent was used to extract total RNA, and RNA quality was then checked on an Agilent 2100 Bioanalyzer.

The chain employs TRBV7-9 and TRBJ1-2; TRBD1 fits 8 bases in the junction. Source material: blood. The sequence was obtained from a man younger than 30 with Graves' hyperthyroidism. The CDR3 protein is CASSRDRGYTF. The DNA reads as follows: TGTGCCAGCAGCAGGGACAGGGGCTACACCTTC. Extended through the reference TRBV7-9 and TRBJ1-2 proteins, this CDR3 yields the full variable domain: DTGVSQNPRHKITKRGQNVTFRCDPISEHNRLYWYRQTLGQGPEFLTYFQNEAQLEKSRLLSDRFSAERPKGSFSTLEIQRTEQGDSAMYLCASSRDRGYTFGSGTRLTVV.